These T cell receptor beta chains were read from a single sample in a study of blood T cell repertoires in COVID-19. Generated by immunoSEQ multiplex PCR, the TCRdb table keeps only in-frame clones and is missing some. The sample shows approximately 140,000 clones, around 80% of them seen only once. The sequenced sample consisted of peripheral blood. All receptors derive from a human donor in a cohort sampled during active COVID-19. The CDR3 runs from the conserved cysteine through the conserved F or W. Each record gives: D gene, J gene, clone size, CDR3 length, V gene, CDR3 protein, CDR3 DNA. A D gene is named only where the DNA matches it firmly. The size field is filled for only some rows; it gives once, few, many or a size class.

>TRBD1|TRBJ1-1|NA|15|TRBV5-1
CASSWGTDMNTEAFF
TGCGCCAGCAGCTGGGGGACAGACATGAACACTGAAGCTTTCTTT
>NA|TRBJ2-5|NA|14|TRBV5-1
CASSLGGGQETQYF
TGCGCCAGCAGCTTGGGGGGGGGCCAGGAGACCCAGTACTTC
>NA|TRBJ1-5|NA|14|TRBV28
CASGQAGSNQPQHF
TGTGCCAGCGGTCAGGCTGGAAGCAATCAGCCCCAGCATTTT
>NA|TRBJ2-2|NA|12|TRBV6-4
CASSDPTGELFF
TGTGCCAGCAGTGATCCGACCGGGGAGCTGTTTTTT
>NA|TRBJ2-1|NA|16|TRBV11-3
CASSLGGYSSYNEQFF
TGTGCCAGCAGCTTGGGGGGTTATAGCTCCTACAATGAGCAGTTCTTC
>NA|TRBJ1-5|few|14|TRBV7-2
CASSLVGGDQPQHF
TGTGCCAGCAGCTTAGTGGGGGGGGATCAGCCCCAGCATTTT
>NA|TRBJ1-6|NA|14|TRBV3-1/TRBV3-2
CASSLRQNNSPLHF
TGTGCCAGCAGCCTAAGACAGAATAATTCACCCCTCCACTTT
>NA|TRBJ1-6|NA|16|TRBV25-1
CASSEWGGAGDSPLHF
TGTGCCAGCAGTGAATGGGGGGGAGCGGGAGATTCACCCCTCCACTTT
>TRBD1|TRBJ2-7|once|14|TRBV5-4
CASSLRQGRYEQYF
TGTGCCAGCAGCTTGAGACAGGGGAGGTACGAGCAGTACTTC
>NA|TRBJ1-6|NA|15|TRBV5-1
CASSIQGGYNSPLHF
TGCGCCAGCAGCATACAGGGAGGGTATAATTCACCCCTCCACTTT
>NA|TRBJ1-2|few|12|TRBV7-2
CASTPLAGGYTF
TGTGCCAGCACCCCTTTGGCAGGCGGCTACACCTTC